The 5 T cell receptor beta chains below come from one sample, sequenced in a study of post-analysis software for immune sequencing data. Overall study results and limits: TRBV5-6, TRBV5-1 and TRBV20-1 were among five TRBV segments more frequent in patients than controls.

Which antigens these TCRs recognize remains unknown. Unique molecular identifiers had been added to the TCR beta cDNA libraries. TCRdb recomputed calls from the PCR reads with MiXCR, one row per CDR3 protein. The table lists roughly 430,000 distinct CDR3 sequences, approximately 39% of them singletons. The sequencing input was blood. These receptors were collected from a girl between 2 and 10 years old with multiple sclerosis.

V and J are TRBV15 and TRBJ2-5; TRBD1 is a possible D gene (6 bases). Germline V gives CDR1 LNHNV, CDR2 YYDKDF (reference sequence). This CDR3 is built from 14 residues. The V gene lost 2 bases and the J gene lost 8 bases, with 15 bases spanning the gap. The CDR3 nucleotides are TGTGCCACCAGCAGATCCGACAGGAGACTAACCCAGTACTTC. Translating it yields CATSRSDRRLTQYF.

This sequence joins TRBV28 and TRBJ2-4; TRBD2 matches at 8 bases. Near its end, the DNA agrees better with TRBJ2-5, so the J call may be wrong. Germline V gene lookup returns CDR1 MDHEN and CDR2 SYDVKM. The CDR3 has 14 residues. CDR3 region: CASVEAGAGETQYF. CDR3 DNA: TGTGCCAGCGTTGAAGCGGGAGCTGGAGAGACCCAGTACTTC.

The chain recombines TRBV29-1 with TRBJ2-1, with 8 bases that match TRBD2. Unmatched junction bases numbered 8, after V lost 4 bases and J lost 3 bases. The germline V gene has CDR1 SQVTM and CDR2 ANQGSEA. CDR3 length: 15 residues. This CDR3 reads CSVVPGLASYNEQFF. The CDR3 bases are TGCAGCGTTGTCCCCGGACTAGCAAGCTACAATGAGCAGTTCTTC.

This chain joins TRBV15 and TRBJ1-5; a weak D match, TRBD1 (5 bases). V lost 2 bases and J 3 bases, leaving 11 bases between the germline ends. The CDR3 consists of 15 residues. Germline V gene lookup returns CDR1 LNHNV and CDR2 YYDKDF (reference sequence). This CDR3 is CATSRTGRVNQPQHF. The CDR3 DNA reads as TGTGCCACCAGCAGAACAGGACGGGTCAATCAGCCCCAGCATTTT.

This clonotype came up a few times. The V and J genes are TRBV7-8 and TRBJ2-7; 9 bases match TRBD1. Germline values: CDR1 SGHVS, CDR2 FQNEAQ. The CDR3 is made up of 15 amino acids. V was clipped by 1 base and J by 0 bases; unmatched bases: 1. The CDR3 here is CASSLGDRASYEQYF. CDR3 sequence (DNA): TGTGCCAGCAGCTTAGGGGACAGGGCCTCCTACGAGCAGTACTTC.